Following are 26 T cell receptor beta chains from one sample sequenced in a study of Graves' ophthalmopathy and Graves' hyperthyroidism. Scientists amplified the TCR beta CDR3 regions from RNA transcripts. The library came from an HTBI-primed first-round RT-PCR and a second-round multiplex PCR. TCRdb re-called the multiplex PCR reads with MiXCR, one entry per CDR3 protein. The repertoire has about 400,000 distinct CDR3 sequences, 15% of them found once; the top ten carry around 6.6%. Source material: peripheral blood. The receptors were sampled from a woman between 18 and 29 years old with stable Graves' hyperthyroidism.

As for this clonotype: A much bigger clone sits one base away, suggesting this may be a read error. The chain recombines TRBV9 with TRBJ2-2, with a weak D call TRBD2 (6 bases). Germline V gene data show CDR1 as SGDLS and CDR2 as YYNGEE. This CDR3 has 14 amino acids. Written as DNA, the CDR3 is TGTGTCAGCAGCGCCGCCGCGGGGATCGGGGAGCTGTTTTTT. Amino acid sequence: CVSSAAAGIGELFF.

The sample holds many counts of this clonotype. V and J are TRBV20-1 and TRBJ1-5; 12 positions match TRBD1. In germline, CDR1 is DFQATT, CDR2 SNEGSKA (reference sequence). The V gene end was trimmed by 3 bases and the J gene end by 11 bases; junction bases not matched to a gene: 8. The CDR3 loop spans 14 amino acids. This chain's CDR3 is CSASAGTGGRAQHF. The DNA of the CDR3 is TGCAGTGCTAGCGCTGGGACAGGGGGCAGGGCCCAGCATTTT.

This clonotype was detected many times. V gene TRBV24-1 combines with J gene TRBJ2-5; D call uncertain. Trimming cost V 2 bases and J 3 bases, with 6 bases left between them. This CDR3 has 13 residues. The germline gives CDR1 KGHDR, CDR2 SFDVKD. CDR3 sequence: CATSDWAEETQYF. CDR3 nucleotide sequence: TGTGCCACCAGTGATTGGGCAGAAGAGACCCAGTACTTC.

This clonotype has a count of ten or more. The genes are TRBV6-1 and TRBJ2-7, with D possibly matching TRBD1 (6 bases). Per the germline V gene, CDR1 is MNHNS and CDR2 is SASEGT. Trimming removed 7 bases at V and 2 bases at J, with 9 bases between. The CDR3 contains 12 residues. The CDR3 DNA reads TGTGCCAGCACCAGGGGAACCTACGAGCAGTACTTC. Its protein product is CASTRGTYEQYF.

This clonotype was seen once. This sequence joins TRBV6-1 and TRBJ1-6; tentative D call: TRBD1 (5 bases). The CDR3 is made up of 16 amino acids. Germline values: CDR1 MNHNS, CDR2 SASEGT. With 7 bases removed from V and 0 bases from J, the gap between germline ends came to 13 bases. The CDR3 loop is CASTRRGSSYNSPLHF. The CDR3 region has the DNA TGTGCCAGCACTCGGCGGGGCAGCTCCTATAATTCACCCCTCCACTTT.

This clonotype was seen a handful of times. The CDR3 sequence is CASSIGSEGAYEQYF. The DNA of the CDR3 is TGTGCCAGTAGTATTGGGTCGGAAGGGGCCTACGAGCAGTACTTC. The rearrangement uses TRBV19 and TRBJ2-7; maybe TRBD1 (5 bases). Germline-derived CDR1 and CDR2 are LNHDA and SQIVND (reference sequence). The V end was cut by 3 bases, the J end by 2 bases, with 14 bases between. The CDR3 is 15 amino acids.

This clonotype was picked up many times. This sequence joins TRBV20-1 and TRBJ2-4; TRBD1 or TRBD2 may be the D gene (5 bases each). This CDR3 is built from 16 residues. V shed 4 bases and J shed 0 bases, with 16 bases lying between them. The germline V gene encodes CDR1 DFQATT and CDR2 SNEGSKA (reference sequence). The chain's CDR3 is CSATRDGGLAKNIQYF. CDR3 DNA sequence: TGCAGTGCTACGAGGGACGGCGGCTTAGCCAAAAACATTCAGTACTTC.

This clonotype was found a few times. The chain is built from TRBV6-5 and TRBJ2-2; D might be TRBD1 (6 bases). The CDR3 loop spans 16 amino acids. Trimming pared 0 bases from V and 4 bases from J, leaving 12 bases between. CDR1 and CDR2 (germline): MNHEY, SVGAGI. The CDR3 DNA follows: TGTGCCAGCAGTTACTCGGGGGCGACGTTCACCGGGGAGCTGTTTTTT. This translates into CASSYSGATFTGELFF.

The sample holds many counts of this clonotype. J is TRBJ2-5 and V is TRBV6-2 or TRBV6-3; 8 bases line up with TRBD2. This CDR3 is 13 amino acids long. J was trimmed by 7 bases and V by 2 bases; bases with no gene match: 3. Germline CDR1 and CDR2: MNHEY and SVGEGT. CDR3 residues: CASSYATSGTQYF. CDR3 sequence (DNA): TGTGCCAGCAGTTACGCTACTAGCGGGACCCAGTACTTC.

This clonotype was counted many times. A much larger clone is a single base away; this may be a read error. This rearrangement joins TRBV6-1 to TRBJ2-7; 8 bases map to TRBD1. V was pared by 6 bases and J by 2 bases, with 6 bases of the junction left unmatched. The CDR3 has 14 amino acids. CDR1 and CDR2 from the germline V gene are MNHNS and SASEGT. CDR3 coding DNA: TGTGCCAGCAGACGGACAGGGAGCCCCTACGAGCAGTACTTC. Residues: CASRRTGSPYEQYF.

This clonotype was observed many times. The V and J genes are TRBV12-3 or TRBV12-4 and TRBJ1-5, with TRBD1 matching over 8 bases. The CDR3 is 15 amino acids. The trim removed 5 bases at V and 6 bases at J, leaving 9 bases unmatched. The CDR3: CASSEAQGALQPQHF. For the CDR3, the DNA is TGTGCCAGCAGTGAAGCCCAGGGGGCCCTTCAGCCCCAGCATTTT.

The V gene is TRBV6-1, the J gene TRBJ2-2; perhaps TRBD2 as D (6 bases). Germline V gene sequence: CDR1 MNHNS, CDR2 SASEGT. The CDR3 has 15 amino acids. V was pared by 6 bases and J by 5 bases, with 16 bases between. The CDR3 spells CASRLHGEETGELFF. CDR3 nucleotides: TGTGCCAGCAGGCTGCACGGGGAGGAGACCGGGGAGCTGTTTTTT.

This clonotype was seen only a few times. The V and J genes are TRBV5-1 and TRBJ2-2, with D tentatively TRBD1 (6 bases). From germline, CDR1 is SGHRS and CDR2 YFSETQ. The germline V and J ends were trimmed by 4 bases and 1 base, with 20 bases remaining between them. This CDR3 region has 18 residues. The CDR3 loop reads CASSHKTSTGRNTGELFF. As DNA, the CDR3 is TGCGCCAGCAGCCACAAGACCTCGACAGGCAGGAACACCGGGGAGCTGTTTTTT.

This clonotype was counted at least ten times. V is TRBV15 and J is TRBJ2-7, with D perhaps matching TRBD1 (6 bases). This CDR3 is built from 15 residues. The V end was cut by 0 bases, the J end by 2 bases, with 11 bases between. CDR1 is LNHNV, CDR2 YYDKDF, per germline (reference sequence). This chain's CDR3 is CATSRDRGFAYEQYF. The CDR3 DNA reads TGTGCCACCAGCAGAGACAGGGGTTTCGCCTACGAGCAGTACTTC.

This clonotype was seen a few times. The V and J genes are TRBV11-2 and TRBJ1-3; weak D call: TRBD1 (5 bases). Deletions cut 5 bases from V and 6 bases from J, with 11 bases between. The length of the CDR3 is 13 residues. Germline loops: CDR1 SGHAT, CDR2 FQNNGV. The CDR3 coding sequence is TGTGCCAGCAGCGGGCAGGGAGTAAACACCATATATTTT. It encodes CASSGQGVNTIYF.

Many counts were recorded for this clonotype. The chain uses TRBV24-1 and TRBJ1-2; 9 bases fit TRBD1. CDR3 length: 15 amino acids. The trim removed 5 bases at V and 7 bases at J, leaving 10 bases unmatched. Germline CDR1 reads KGHDR; CDR2 reads SFDVKD. The CDR3 loop is CATSAPGTGISGYTF. The DNA for the CDR3 is TGTGCCACCAGTGCCCCCGGGACAGGGATATCTGGCTACACCTTC.

This chain connects TRBV11-3 to TRBJ2-5; TRBD1 agrees at 7 bases. Trimming took 6 bases from V and 5 from J; bases not matched to a gene: 9. CDR1 SGHNT and CDR2 YENEEA come from the germline V gene. The CDR3 has 14 amino acids. This CDR3 reads CASRPTGAWETQYF. The CDR3 nucleotides are TGTGCCAGCAGACCTACAGGGGCGTGGGAGACCCAGTACTTC.

This clonotype was detected many times. The chain has TRBV6-2 or TRBV6-3 and TRBJ1-6; D gene unclear. CDR1 and CDR2 (germline): MNHEY, SVGEGT. V was pared by 2 bases and J by 14 bases, with 16 bases between. The CDR3 contains 14 residues. The CDR3 reads CASSYHGVGPTLHF. Written as DNA, the CDR3 is TGTGCCAGCAGTTACCACGGCGTAGGCCCAACCCTCCACTTT.

Ten or more counts support this clonotype. The chain couples TRBV12-5 to TRBJ2-5; D gene uncertain. The CDR3 is made up of 11 amino acids. Trimming took off 3 bases at V and 4 bases at J, with 3 bases between the two ends. The germline V gene has CDR1 LGHNT and CDR2 FRNRAP. The CDR3, as DNA: TGTGCTAGTGGTTTTGGAGAGACCCAGTACTTC. Its protein product is CASGFGETQYF.

This clonotype was observed at least ten times. The chain couples TRBV10-3 to TRBJ2-2, with D possibly being TRBD1 or TRBD2 (5 bases each). Trimming shortened V by 6 bases and J by 2 bases, and 13 bases separated the two germline ends. The CDR3 runs to 15 residues. Germline V CDR1 and CDR2: ENHRY, SYGVKD. CDR3: CAISLRDGNTGELFF. DNA for the CDR3: TGTGCCATCAGCCTCCGGGACGGTAACACCGGGGAGCTGTTTTTT.

A remark on this clonotype: At one of its ends the junction is not consistent with the germline gene, which may arise from a read error. This chain links TRBV5-1 with TRBJ1-1, with a possible D match to TRBD1 (5 bases). The CDR3 consists of 13 residues. Germline V gene data show CDR1 as SGHRS and CDR2 as YFSETQ. In DNA, the CDR3 is TGCGCCAGCAGCATGATTGGGGCCCCTGAAGCTTGCTTT. This translates into CASSMIGAPEACF.

This clonotype appeared many times. J is TRBJ2-7 and V is TRBV6-1, with 11 bases that match TRBD1. Germline loops: CDR1 MNHNS, CDR2 SASEGT. V gave up 5 bases and J gave up 2 bases; unmatched junction bases: 5. This CDR3 region has 15 residues. The CDR3 sequence: CASSPGQGAPYEQYF. The DNA of the CDR3 is TGTGCCAGCAGTCCCGGACAGGGGGCACCCTACGAGCAGTACTTC.

This clonotype has ten or more counts. The V and J genes are TRBV12-3 or TRBV12-4 and TRBJ1-5, with D hard to call. This CDR3 has 12 amino acids. V was shortened by 1 base and J by 10 bases, with 8 bases between the two germline ends. The CDR3 coding sequence is TGTGCCAGCAGTTTAGGGTCCAAACCCCAGCATTTT. This gives the protein CASSLGSKPQHF.

The genes are TRBV12-3 or TRBV12-4 and TRBJ2-7; D might be TRBD2 (5 bases). The CDR3 has 12 residues. Trimming removed 7 bases from V and 5 bases from J, with 12 bases in between. The CDR3 bases are TGTGCCAGCAACAACCGGGATGACGAGCAGTACTTC. It yields the protein CASNNRDDEQYF.

This clonotype was counted ten times or more. The chain uses TRBV12-3 or TRBV12-4 and TRBJ2-7; D call uncertain. The V end lost 11 bases, the J end lost 4 bases, and 24 bases lay between the germline ends. CDR3 length: 15 amino acids. The CDR3 sequence is CACSAIGLNRYEQYF. DNA for the CDR3: TGTGCCTGCTCAGCCATCGGATTAAACCGATACGAGCAGTACTTC.

This clonotype was detected only a few times. The rearrangement joins TRBV12-3 or TRBV12-4 to TRBJ1-2; 9 bases agree with TRBD1. The junction had 6 bases not matched to a gene; V was cut back by 5 bases and J by 5 bases. The CDR3 totals 14 residues. The CDR3 coding sequence is TGTGCCAGCAGTCTCGGACAGGGGAGATATGGCTACACCTTC. Protein product: CASSLGQGRYGYTF.